This is a list of T cell receptor beta chains from one sample in a study of OX40 agonist ivuxolimab in advanced cancers. Using immunoSEQ multiplex PCR, the repertoire was profiled, and TCRdb retains in-frame clones only, with some absent. The table records roughly 60,000 clones, less than 90% of them present only once. This specimen consisted of CD4+ or CD8+ T cells sorted from blood, obtained in a trial of the OX40 agonist ivuxolimab. The receptors derive from an adult with an advanced solid tumor such as melanoma, head and neck, liver or kidney cancer. The CDR3 runs from the conserved cysteine through the conserved F or W. D genes are given only for firm matches. Size is stated for part of the rows, as once, few or many counts, or as a class when the clone is expanded.

cdr3_length | j_call | d_call | clone_size | v_call | cdr3_aa | cdr3_nt
14 | TRBJ2-3 | . | few | TRBV6-6 | CASSYSSGKDTQYF | TGTGCCAGCAGTTACAGTTCAGGGAAAGATACGCAGTATTTT
14 | TRBJ1-3 | . | . | TRBV9 | CASSVGGLGNTIYF | TGTGCCAGCAGCGTCGGAGGGCTTGGAAACACCATATATTTT
15 | TRBJ2-7 | TRBD1 | . | TRBV29-1 | CSAAGRQGASYEQYF | TGCAGCGCCGCTGGAAGACAGGGGGCATCCTACGAGCAGTACTTC
13 | TRBJ2-7 | TRBD1 | . | TRBV2 | CASSPGQSYEQYF | TGTGCCAGCAGCCCGGGACAGAGCTACGAGCAGTACTTC
14 | TRBJ2-3 | . | . | TRBV9 | CASSVEASTDTQYF | TGTGCCAGCAGCGTAGAGGCTAGCACAGATACGCAGTATTTT
13 | TRBJ1-2 | TRBD1 | . | TRBV7-9 | CASSRGTAEGYTF | TGTGCCAGCAGCCGGGGGACAGCGGAAGGCTACACCTTC
15 | TRBJ2-2 | TRBD2 | . | TRBV28 | CASLGPQGGTGELFF | TGTGCCAGCCTTGGCCCCCAGGGAGGGACCGGGGAGCTGTTTTTT
15 | TRBJ2-7 | . | . | TRBV6-1 | CASSSRRDTAYEQYF | TGTGCCAGCAGTTCCCGCCGGGACACCGCCTACGAGCAGTACTTC
13 | TRBJ1-1 | . | . | TRBV7-9 | CASSPRGNTEAFF | TGTGCCAGCAGCCCCAGGGGGAACACTGAAGCTTTCTTT
14 | TRBJ1-5 | . | . | TRBV18 | CASSVGPGNQPQHF | TGTGCCAGCTCAGTGGGGCCGGGAAATCAGCCCCAGCATTTT
13 | TRBJ1-3 | . | . | TRBV5-1 | CASGAVNGNTIYF | TGCGCCAGCGGGGCAGTCAATGGAAACACCATATATTTT
17 | TRBJ2-5 | . | . | TRBV27 | CASSLKYMSEERETQYF | TGTGCCAGCAGTTTGAAGTATATGTCGGAGGAGCGCGAGACCCAGTACTTC
15 | TRBJ2-7 | . | . | TRBV7-3 | CASSLARGPTYEQYF | TGTGCCAGCAGCTTAGCGCGGGGGCCGACCTACGAGCAGTACTTC
15 | TRBJ1-5 | . | . | TRBV9 | CASSAAGTLNQPQHF | TGTGCCAGCAGCGCCGCCGGGACTCTCAATCAGCCCCAGCATTTT
18 | TRBJ2-1 | TRBD2 | few | TRBV15 | CATSPTLAEPSSYNEQFF | TGTGCCACCAGCCCAACCCTAGCGGAACCTAGCTCCTACAATGAGCAGTTCTTC
15 | TRBJ1-4 | . | . | TRBV7-8 | CASRLTPYGDEKLFF | TGTGCCAGCAGACTGACACCGTACGGAGATGAAAAACTGTTTTTT
14 | TRBJ1-5 | . | . | TRBV7-2 | CASSPRTVNQPQHF | TGTGCCAGCAGCCCTAGGACAGTCAATCAGCCCCAGCATTTT
15 | TRBJ2-2 | TRBD1 | . | TRBV6-1 | CASNGQGGLTGELFF | TGTGCCAGCAATGGACAGGGCGGCCTCACCGGGGAGCTGTTTTTT
12 | TRBJ1-3 | TRBD1 | . | TRBV7-3 | CASSLRGQGANF | TGTGCCAGCAGTTTACGTGGACAGGGAGCGAATTTT
16 | TRBJ2-5 | TRBD2 | . | TRBV13 | CASSLAEGTKQETQYF | TGTGCCAGCAGCTTAGCGGAAGGGACTAAACAAGAGACCCAGTACTTC
16 | TRBJ2-5 | TRBD1 | . | TRBV27 | CASSSYTGTGEETQYF | TGTGCCAGCAGTTCGTACACCGGGACAGGGGAAGAGACCCAGTACTTC
12 | TRBJ2-7 | . | once | TRBV5-1 | CASSLTGYEQYF | TGCGCCAGCAGCTTGACAGGCTACGAGCAGTACTTC
16 | TRBJ2-3 | TRBD2 | . | TRBV2 | CASRERSGRETDTQYF | TGTGCCAGCAGAGAGAGGAGCGGGAGGGAAACAGATACGCAGTATTTT
16 | TRBJ1-2 | . | . | TRBV5-4 | CASSLPGAGSGYGYTF | TGTGCCAGCAGCTTGCCAGGGGCAGGGTCCGGCTATGGCTACACCTTC
15 | TRBJ1-5 | TRBD1 | few | TRBV6-1 | CASSEGQGILQPQHF | TGTGCCAGCAGTGAAGGACAGGGTATTTTACAGCCCCAGCATTTT
14 | TRBJ2-3 | . | . | TRBV29-1 | CSVEDFGPGDTQYF | TGCAGCGTTGAAGATTTCGGGCCCGGAGATACGCAGTATTTT
15 | TRBJ2-1 | TRBD2 | . | TRBV9 | CASSPRSGGNNEQFF | TGTGCCAGCAGTCCTAGGTCGGGGGGGAACAATGAGCAGTTCTTC
16 | TRBJ1-6 | TRBD1 | . | TRBV19 | CASSSTTGTVGSPLHF | TGTGCCAGTAGTAGCACCACCGGGACAGTGGGTTCACCCCTCCACTTT
14 | TRBJ2-5 | TRBD1 | . | TRBV18 | CASSPPGQGFEQYF | TGTGCCAGCTCACCACCGGGACAGGGGTTTGAGCAGTACTTC
14 | TRBJ2-5 | TRBD2 | few | TRBV29-1 | CSAKGRGGAETQYF | TGCAGCGCGAAGGGGCGCGGGGGAGCGGAGACCCAGTACTTC
13 | TRBJ2-7 | . | . | TRBV6-1 | CASSDTQGREQYF | TGTGCCAGCAGTGATACACAGGGCCGCGAGCAGTACTTC
16 | TRBJ1-5 | . | . | TRBV28 | CASSPPGGEGSQPQHF | TGTGCCAGCAGTCCGCCGGGCGGGGAGGGGAGCCAGCCCCAGCATTTT
15 | TRBJ2-7 | TRBD1 | . | TRBV9 | CASSVAGQGSYEQYF | TGTGCCAGCAGCGTCGCGGGACAGGGGTCCTACGAGCAGTACTTC
16 | TRBJ2-1 | TRBD1 | once | TRBV18 | CASSDMTGRLWNEQFF | TGTGCCAGCTCCGACATGACAGGGAGATTGTGGAATGAGCAGTTCTTC
18 | TRBJ1-2 | TRBD1 | once | TRBV28 | CASSRLIKDRGRHYGYTF | TGTGCCAGCAGCCGGCTCATCAAAGACAGGGGGCGGCACTATGGCTACACCTTC
15 | TRBJ1-5 | . | . | TRBV7-8 | CASSLNQGSNQPQHF | TGTGCCAGCAGCCTGAATCAAGGGTCAAATCAGCCCCAGCATTTT
14 | TRBJ2-3 | . | once | TRBV2 | CASSVSASTDTQYF | TGTGCCAGCAGTGTAAGTGCAAGCACAGATACGCAGTATTTT
15 | TRBJ2-5 | TRBD1 | once | TRBV11-2 | CASSLNRGDRETQYF | TGTGCCAGCAGCTTAAACAGGGGAGATCGAGAGACCCAGTACTTC
14 | TRBJ2-7 | . | once | TRBV18 | CASSSDQNSYEQYF | TGTGCCAGCTCATCCGACCAGAACTCCTACGAGCAGTACTTC
13 | TRBJ1-6 | . | . | TRBV2 | CASPPQPGSPLHF | TGTGCCAGCCCGCCCCAACCAGGTTCACCCCTCCACTTT
16 | TRBJ1-1 | TRBD1 | . | TRBV7-8 | CASSLYVRQGGTEAFF | TGTGCCAGCAGCTTATATGTTAGGCAGGGGGGCACTGAAGCTTTCTTT
14 | TRBJ2-7 | TRBD2 | . | TRBV2 | CASSGTSGRAGPHF | TGTGCCAGCAGTGGGACTAGCGGGAGGGCGGGTCCGCACTTC
13 | TRBJ2-5 | . | . | TRBV29-1 | CSVLMQGGGTQYF | TGCAGCGTTTTGATGCAAGGGGGGGGGACCCAGTACTTC
15 | TRBJ1-5 | . | . | TRBV4-1 | CASSQGQGVTQPQHF | TGCGCCAGCAGCCAAGGGCAGGGAGTCACTCAGCCCCAGCATTTT
15 | TRBJ2-2 | TRBD2 | few | TRBV2 | CASSEAGLHTGELFF | TGTGCCAGCAGTGAAGCGGGACTACACACCGGGGAGCTGTTTTTT
15 | TRBJ2-1 | TRBD2 | . | TRBV30 | CAYTPSSGRFGEQFF | TGTGCCTACACCCCGTCTAGCGGGAGGTTCGGTGAGCAGTTCTTC
14 | TRBJ2-3 | . | . | TRBV9 | CASSVVGVTDTQYF | TGTGCCAGCAGCGTAGTGGGGGTCACAGATACGCAGTATTTT
13 | TRBJ2-5 | . | . | TRBV7-8 | CASSLAVAETQYF | TGTGCCAGCAGCTTAGCAGTAGCGGAGACCCAGTACTTC